The sequence of this TCR beta chain was determined in a study of T cell repertoires in cytomegalovirus infection. The germline V gene has CDR1 SGHTA and CDR2 FQGNSA. V gave up 5 bases and J gave up 4 bases; unmatched junction bases: 7. This CDR3 has 16 amino acids. MiXCR was run by TCRdb on the reads, yielding one entry per CDR3 protein. Of approximately 600,000 distinct CDR3 sequences detected, around two fifths appear once; the ten largest clones hold over 45%. This clonotype was counted ten times or more. The target antigen is unknown. This chain uses TRBV7-2 with TRBJ2-7, with 14 bases matching TRBD2. This TCR was sampled from a human donor in good health (CMV status not recorded). Some clones in this sample may be carry-over from other donors' samples. The sample was cultured PBMCs, taken from culture after CMV antigen stimulation. In DNA, the CDR3 is TGTGCCAGCAGCGAGGGACTAGCGGGAGTCGGTTACGAGCAGTACTTC. This sequence encodes CASSEGLAGVGYEQYF.